Listed below are T cell receptor beta chains from one sample, sequenced in a study of cytomegalovirus exposure and HLA in healthy donors. Libraries were prepared by immunoSEQ multiplex PCR; TCRdb keeps only in-frame clonotypes and omits some of them. This table has 150,000 to 200,000 clones, 76% appearing once. Specimen: PBMCs. The receptors stem from a woman in her 30s in good health and CMV-seropositive. CDR3s include the opening cysteine and the closing phenylalanine or tryptophan. The D gene is left open where the match is weak. Size values are once, few and many counts, or a class for expanded clones, and some rows have none.

V gene	J gene	clone size	D gene	CDR3 DNA	CDR3 protein
TRBV19	TRBJ2-5	NA	TRBD2	TGTGCCAGTAGTATAGTCGGCGGGGGGGCCACAGAGACCCAGTACTTC	CASSIVGGGATETQYF
TRBV7-2	TRBJ2-1	NA	NA	TGTGCCAGCAGCTGGACTCGAGAGAGTGAGCAGTTCTTC	CASSWTRESEQFF
TRBV18	TRBJ1-3	NA	TRBD1	TGTGCCAGCTCACCCAGGACAGGGGATGGAAACACCATATATTTT	CASSPRTGDGNTIYF
TRBV16	TRBJ1-3	NA	NA	TGTGCCAGCAGCCGTCTAGAACAGGTCTCTGGAAACACCATATATTTT	CASSRLEQVSGNTIYF
TRBV6-1	TRBJ1-1	NA	TRBD1	TGTGCCAGCAGCCCTAGACAGGGGCAGAACACTGAAGCTTTCTTT	CASSPRQGQNTEAFF
TRBV28	TRBJ1-2	NA	TRBD1	TGTGCCAGTCAGCGCGTGGGACAGCCAGTCTATGGCTACACCTTC	CASQRVGQPVYGYTF
TRBV19	TRBJ2-1	NA	NA	TGTGCCAGTAGCCGGCTCGGCGAGGCCAATGAGCAGTTCTTC	CASSRLGEANEQFF
TRBV27	TRBJ1-1	NA	NA	TGTGCCAGCAGTTTATCCGGGGGAAATCCTGAAGCTTTCTTT	CASSLSGGNPEAFF
TRBV7-2	TRBJ1-2	NA	NA	TGTGCCAGCAGCTTAGACAACAGCAGAGACCATGGCTACACCTTC	CASSLDNSRDHGYTF
TRBV5-6	TRBJ2-5	NA	NA	TGTGCCAGCAGCTTGGGAGCGGGTGGAGGAGAGACCCAGTACTTC	CASSLGAGGGETQYF
TRBV10-2	TRBJ2-4	NA	TRBD1	TGCGCCAGCAGTGGCAGGGGGCAGCGGGAAAACATTCAGTACTTC	CASSGRGQRENIQYF
TRBV25-1	TRBJ2-1	NA	TRBD2	TGTGCCAGCAGTGAAGGGGGTAGCGGGGGCTACAATGGGCAGTTCTTC	CASSEGGSGGYNGQFF
TRBV19	TRBJ1-6	NA	NA	TGTGCCAGTAGTCCGGGCTCCTATAATTCACCCCTCCACTTT	CASSPGSYNSPLHF
TRBV7-9	TRBJ2-1	NA	TRBD1	TGTGCCAGCAGCCTGGGACAGTCCTACAATGAGCAGTTCTTC	CASSLGQSYNEQFF
TRBV23-1	TRBJ1-5	NA	NA	TGCGCCAGCGTCCAGCAGTCCCACAGCGAGGTCGGGGGGTGGACTCGTCAGCCCCAGCATTTT	CASVQQSHSEVGGWTRQPQHF
TRBV28	TRBJ1-5	NA	NA	TGTGCCAGCAGTTCCACCTCCGGGATCACCCCAAATCAGCCCCAGCATTTT	CASSSTSGITPNQPQHF
TRBV5-1	TRBJ2-7	NA	TRBD2	TGCGCCAGCAGCTTGGTCGGGACTAGCTCCTACGAGCAGTACTTC	CASSLVGTSSYEQYF
TRBV2	TRBJ2-1	NA	TRBD2	TGTGCCAGCAGTGAAGAAGGACTAGGCGGCGCGCGAGTTGGTGAGCAGTTCTTC	CASSEEGLGGARVGEQFF
TRBV7-2	TRBJ2-1	NA	NA	TGTGCCAGCAGCTTTGGGAGCTCCTACAATGAGCAGTTCTTC	CASSFGSSYNEQFF
TRBV28	TRBJ2-7	NA	NA	TGTGCCACCGGACAGAACTCCTACGAGCAGTACTTC	CATGQNSYEQYF
TRBV19	TRBJ1-2	NA	NA	TGTGCCAGTAGTTCCTTCCTGGACTTTGACTATGGCTACACCTTC	CASSSFLDFDYGYTF
TRBV4-1	TRBJ2-5	NA	NA	TGCGCCAGCAGCCAAGAGATATGGCAACAAGAGACCCAGTACTTC	CASSQEIWQQETQYF
TRBV4-1	TRBJ1-3	few	NA	TGCGCCAGCAGCCAAGGGGACACCAACTCTGGAAACACCATATATTTT	CASSQGDTNSGNTIYF
TRBV28	TRBJ1-5	NA	TRBD1	TGTGCCAGCAGGCCTGACAGGGGACCTCAGCCCCAGCATTTT	CASRPDRGPQPQHF
TRBV5-8	TRBJ1-4	NA	TRBD1	TGTGCCAGCAGCCTGAGGGGGACAGGGAATGAAAAACTGTTTTTT	CASSLRGTGNEKLFF
TRBV10-1	TRBJ2-7	once	TRBD2	TGCGCCAGCAGTGAGTCGGCGGGGGTCTACTCCTACGAGCAGTACTTC	CASSESAGVYSYEQYF
TRBV4-2	TRBJ2-2	NA	TRBD2	TGTGCCAGCAGCCCTCCGGGACTAAAGAACACCGGGGAGCTGTTTTTT	CASSPPGLKNTGELFF
TRBV19	TRBJ2-7	NA	TRBD1	TGTGCCAGTAGTATCGGGACAGATCATTCCTACGAGCAGTACTTC	CASSIGTDHSYEQYF
TRBV30	TRBJ2-3	NA	NA	TGTGCCTGGAGTGCCCCCCGACATCTGAGACCGGCCGCGTATTTT	CAWSAPRHLRPAAYF
TRBV5-5	TRBJ1-3	once	TRBD1	TGTGCCAGCAGCTCAGTTGACAGGGGGCCGGGAAACACCATATATTTT	CASSSVDRGPGNTIYF
TRBV4-2	TRBJ2-1	NA	TRBD1	TGTGCCAGCAGCCGTCTGACAGGGTCCGATGAGCAGTTCTTC	CASSRLTGSDEQFF
TRBV5-1	TRBJ2-6	NA	TRBD1	TGCGCCAGCAGCGACAGGGCCCGAACCTCTGGGGCCAACGGCCTGACTTTC	CASSDRARTSGANGLTF
TRBV10-2	TRBJ2-7	NA	TRBD2	TGCGCCAGCAGCATTAGCGGGTACGAGCAGTACTTC	CASSISGYEQYF
TRBV6-5	TRBJ1-3	NA	TRBD1	TGTGCCAGCAAAAAACAGGGGGCGTATGGAAACACCATATATTTT	CASKKQGAYGNTIYF
TRBV28	TRBJ2-2	NA	TRBD1	TGTGCCAGCCTTCTGGGGACAGGGGTGGGCACCGGGGAGCTGTTTTTT	CASLLGTGVGTGELFF
TRBV5-1	TRBJ1-2	NA	TRBD1	TGCGCCAGCAGCACCGGGACAGCCAACTATGGCTACACCTTC	CASSTGTANYGYTF
TRBV5-5	TRBJ1-2	NA	TRBD1	TGTGCCAGCAGGACTCCGGGACAGGGTCTCTATGGCTACACCTTC	CASRTPGQGLYGYTF
TRBV9	TRBJ2-2	NA	NA	TGTGCCAGCAGCGCAGACAGTTCCGGGGAGCTGTTTTTT	CASSADSSGELFF
TRBV5-1	TRBJ2-5	NA	NA	TGCGCCAGCGCGATTAGTTTTCCGACGGGGGTACAAGAGACCCAGTACTTC	CASAISFPTGVQETQYF
TRBV2	TRBJ2-3	once	NA	TGTGCCAGCAGTGAAGCGCCGGTGCTCAACACAGATACGCAGTATTTT	CASSEAPVLNTDTQYF
TRBV4-3	TRBJ2-1	NA	NA	TGCGCCAGCAGCCCACAGTATGAGCAGTTCTTC	CASSPQYEQFF
TRBV11-3	TRBJ2-7	few	TRBD2	TGTGCCAGCAGCTTAGACTCGGGGAGGGACTACGAGCAGTACTTC	CASSLDSGRDYEQYF
TRBV7-2	TRBJ2-1	NA	TRBD2	TGTGCCAGCAGCTTAGGCGGGGGCAATGAGCAGTTCTTC	CASSLGGGNEQFF
TRBV5-5	TRBJ2-7	NA	NA	TGTGCCAGCAGCTGGGTCGACAGCCTCTCCTACGAGCAGTACTTC	CASSWVDSLSYEQYF
TRBV2	TRBJ2-2	NA	NA	TGTGCCAGCAGTGAACTGCGGGGGAACACCGGGGAGCTGTTTTTT	CASSELRGNTGELFF
TRBV2	TRBJ1-2	NA	TRBD1	TGTGCCACCCACGGTTCCGACAGGGGGGCGGGAGGCTACACCTTC	CATHGSDRGAGGYTF
TRBV27	TRBJ2-1	NA	TRBD2	TGTGCCAGCAGGGTACTAGCGGGTCGCCAGTTCTTC	CASRVLAGRQFF
TRBV27	TRBJ2-5	few	NA	TGTGCCAGCAGTTTACTAGGACAGAAAGAGACCCAGTACTTC	CASSLLGQKETQYF
TRBV5-1	TRBJ1-5	NA	NA	TGCGCCAGCAGCTTGGGGGGCTATAGCAATCAGCCCCAGCATTTT	CASSLGGYSNQPQHF
TRBV6-6	TRBJ2-7	NA	TRBD1	TGTGCCAGCACCCCGACAGGGGCGGACCACGAGCAGTACTTC	CASTPTGADHEQYF
TRBV9	TRBJ2-3	NA	TRBD2	TGTGCCAGCAGCGCGGGCACCAGCGGGGGGACAGATACGCAGTATTTT	CASSAGTSGGTDTQYF
TRBV2	TRBJ1-6	NA	NA	TGTGCCAGCAGTGAAGGGGCAGGGTCCTACTCACCCCTCCACTTT	CASSEGAGSYSPLHF
TRBV28	TRBJ2-7	NA	TRBD2	TGTGCCAGCAGTTCCCACCCCGGACTAGCGAATAACTACGAGCAGTACTTC	CASSSHPGLANNYEQYF
TRBV25-1	TRBJ2-7	NA	TRBD2	TGTGCCAGCAGTGATAGCGGGGGCGAGCAGTACTTC	CASSDSGGEQYF
TRBV18	TRBJ2-5	NA	NA	TGTGCCAGCTCTGCCAGACAAGAGACCCAGTACTTC	CASSARQETQYF